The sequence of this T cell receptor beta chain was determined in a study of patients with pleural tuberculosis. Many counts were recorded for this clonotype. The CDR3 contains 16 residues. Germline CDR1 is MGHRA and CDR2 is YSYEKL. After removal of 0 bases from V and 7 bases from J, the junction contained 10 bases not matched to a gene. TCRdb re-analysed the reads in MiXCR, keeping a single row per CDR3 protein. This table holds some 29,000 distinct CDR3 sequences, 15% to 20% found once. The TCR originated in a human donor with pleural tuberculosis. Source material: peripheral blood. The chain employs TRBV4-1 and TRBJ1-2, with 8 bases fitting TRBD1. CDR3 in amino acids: CASSQEPWDRTFGYTF. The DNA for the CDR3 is TGCGCCAGCAGCCAAGAACCCTGGGACAGGACTTTTGGCTACACCTTC.